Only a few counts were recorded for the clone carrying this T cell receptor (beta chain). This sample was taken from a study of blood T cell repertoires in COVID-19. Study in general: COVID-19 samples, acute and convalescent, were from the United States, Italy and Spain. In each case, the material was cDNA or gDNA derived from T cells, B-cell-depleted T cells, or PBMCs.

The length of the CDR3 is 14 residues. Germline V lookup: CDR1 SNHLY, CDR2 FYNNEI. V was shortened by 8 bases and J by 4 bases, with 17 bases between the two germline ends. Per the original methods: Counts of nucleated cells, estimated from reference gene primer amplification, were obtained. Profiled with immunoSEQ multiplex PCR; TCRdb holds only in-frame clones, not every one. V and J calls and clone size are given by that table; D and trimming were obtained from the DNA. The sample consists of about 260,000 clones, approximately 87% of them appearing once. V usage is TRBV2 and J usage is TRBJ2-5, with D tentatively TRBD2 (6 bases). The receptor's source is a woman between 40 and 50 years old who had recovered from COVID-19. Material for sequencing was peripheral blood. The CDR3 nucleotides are TGTGCCAGCGGACTGCCGGGACTTTTAGAGACCCAGTACTTC. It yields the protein CASGLPGLLETQYF. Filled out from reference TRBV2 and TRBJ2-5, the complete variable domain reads EPEVTQTPSHQVTQMGQEVILRCVPISNHLYFYWYRQILGQKVEFLVSFYNNEISEKSEIFDDQFSVERPDGSNFTLKIRSTKLEDSAMYFCASGLPGLLETQYFGPGTRLLVL.